This T cell receptor beta chain emerged from a study of vaccination effects on CD4 cells after COVID-19. Notes on the study in general: Marked contraction was observed in infection-induced and vaccine-induced clones late after vaccination.

CDR3 length equals 16 residues. V dropped 7 bases and J dropped 0; count of bases not matched to a gene: 9. The germline gives CDR1 WNHNN, CDR2 SYGVQD (reference sequence). Clones were read by immunoSEQ multiplex PCR, and TCRdb kept only the in-frame ones, dropping some. This sample has more than 20,000 clones, with roughly 78% found just once. A word on this clone: Antigen specificity is unknown.

Antigen-specific CD4+ T cells were expanded with viral peptide pools in the ViraFEST assay before sequencing. Having been cultured for roughly 10 days, the cells underwent CD4+ T cell isolation. People in the vaccine group had not been infected with SARS-CoV-2 before, and their nucleocapsid antibodies were negative. The receptor's source is a human donor who received a COVID-19 vaccine. This chain connects TRBV10-1 to TRBJ1-1; the match to TRBD1 covers 9 bases. The material was CD4+ T cells from PBMCs cultured with HCoV-NL63 spike peptides, obtained before COVID-19 vaccination. This CDR3 reads CASKPGQGGMNTEAFF. Written as DNA, the CDR3 is TGCGCCAGCAAGCCGGGACAGGGCGGCATGAACACTGAAGCTTTCTTT.